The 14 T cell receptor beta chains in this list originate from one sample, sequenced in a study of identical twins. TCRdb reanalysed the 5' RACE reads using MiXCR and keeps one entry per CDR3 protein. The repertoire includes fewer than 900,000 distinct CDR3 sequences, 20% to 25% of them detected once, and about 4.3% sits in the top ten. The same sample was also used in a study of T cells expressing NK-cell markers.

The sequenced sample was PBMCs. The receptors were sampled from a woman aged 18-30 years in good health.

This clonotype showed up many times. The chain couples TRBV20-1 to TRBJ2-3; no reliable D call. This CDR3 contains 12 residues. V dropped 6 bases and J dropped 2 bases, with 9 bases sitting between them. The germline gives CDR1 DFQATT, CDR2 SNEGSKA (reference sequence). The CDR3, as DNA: TGCAGTGCCGGTCGGGCCACAGATACGCAGTATTTT. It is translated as CSAGRATDTQYF.

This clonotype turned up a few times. The CDR3 DNA reads as TGTGCCAGCAGTTTCCGACAGCCGATATTTGAGCAGTTCTTC. Encoded protein: CASSFRQPIFEQFF. J is TRBJ2-1 and V is TRBV12-3 or TRBV12-4; possibly TRBD1 for D (5 bases). V shed 3 bases and J shed 9 bases, with 15 bases lying between them. The CDR3 is made up of 14 amino acids.

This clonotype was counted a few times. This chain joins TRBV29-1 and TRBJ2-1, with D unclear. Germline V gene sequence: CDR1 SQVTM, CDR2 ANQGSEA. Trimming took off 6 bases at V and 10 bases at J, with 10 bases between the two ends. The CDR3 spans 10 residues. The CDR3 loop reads CSVLPGEQFF. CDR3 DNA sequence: TGCAGCGTCCTCCCCGGGGAGCAGTTCTTC.

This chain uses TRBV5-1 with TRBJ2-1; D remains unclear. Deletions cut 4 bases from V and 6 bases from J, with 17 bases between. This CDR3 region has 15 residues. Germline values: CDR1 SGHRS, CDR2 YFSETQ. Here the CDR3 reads CASSPVRVSTNEQFF. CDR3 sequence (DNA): TGCGCCAGCAGCCCCGTTCGGGTATCGACCAATGAGCAGTTCTTC.

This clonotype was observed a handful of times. CDR3: CASSLVSRDEQYF. The CDR3 bases are TGCGCCAGCAGCTTGGTTTCCAGGGACGAGCAGTACTTC. The V gene is TRBV5-1, the J gene TRBJ2-7, with D perhaps matching TRBD1 (5 bases). The CDR3 has 13 amino acids. The V gene lost 0 bases and the J gene lost 5 bases, with 9 bases spanning the gap. The V gene's germline CDR1 is SGHRS and CDR2 YFSETQ. Filled out from reference TRBV5-1 and TRBJ2-7, the complete variable domain reads KAGVTQTPRYLIKTRGQQVTLSCSPISGHRSVSWYQQTPGQGLQFLFEYFSETQRNKGNFPGRFSGRQFSNSRSEMNVSTLELGDSALYLCASSLVSRDEQYFGPGTRLTVT.

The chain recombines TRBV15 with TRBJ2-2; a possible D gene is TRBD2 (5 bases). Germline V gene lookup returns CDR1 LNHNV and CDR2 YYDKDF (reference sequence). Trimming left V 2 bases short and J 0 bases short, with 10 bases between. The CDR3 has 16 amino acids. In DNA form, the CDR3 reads TGTGCCACCAGCAGACCGGGGAAACCGAACACCGGGGAGCTGTTTTTT. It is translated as CATSRPGKPNTGELFF.

Written as DNA, the CDR3 is TGTGCCAGCAGACTCCGGGACTTCCCTCGGGAGACCCAGTACTTC. Its protein is CASRLRDFPRETQYF. The rearrangement joins TRBV6-1 to TRBJ2-5, with D possibly TRBD2 on 6 matching bases. V shed 6 bases and J shed 5 bases, with 19 bases lying between them. The CDR3 totals 15 residues. Germline V gene sequence: CDR1 MNHNS, CDR2 SASEGT.

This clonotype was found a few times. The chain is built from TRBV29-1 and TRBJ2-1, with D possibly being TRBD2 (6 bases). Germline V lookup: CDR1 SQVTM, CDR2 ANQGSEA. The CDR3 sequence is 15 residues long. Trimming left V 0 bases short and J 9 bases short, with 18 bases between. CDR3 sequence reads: CSVEDRRDRLTEQFF. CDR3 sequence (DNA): TGCAGCGTTGAAGACCGGCGGGATAGGCTTACTGAGCAGTTCTTC.

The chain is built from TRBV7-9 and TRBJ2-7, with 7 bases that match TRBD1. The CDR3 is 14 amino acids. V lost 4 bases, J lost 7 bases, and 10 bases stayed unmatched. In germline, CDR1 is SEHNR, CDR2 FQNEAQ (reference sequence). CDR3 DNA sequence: TGTGCCAGCAGCTCGACCTCACAGGGGTGGGAGCAGTACTTC. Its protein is CASSSTSQGWEQYF. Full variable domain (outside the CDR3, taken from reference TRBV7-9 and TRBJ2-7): DTGVSQNPRHKITKRGQNVTFRCDPISEHNRLYWYRQTLGQGPEFLTYFQNEAQLEKSRLLSDRFSAERPKGSFSTLEIQRTEQGDSAMYLCASSSTSQGWEQYFGPGTRLTVT.

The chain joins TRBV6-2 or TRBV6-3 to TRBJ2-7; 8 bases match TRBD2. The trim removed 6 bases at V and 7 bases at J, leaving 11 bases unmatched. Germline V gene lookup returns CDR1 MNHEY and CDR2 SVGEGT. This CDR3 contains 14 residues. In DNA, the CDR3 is TGTGCCAGCAGCACCCGACTAGCGCCTGAGGAGCAGTACTTC. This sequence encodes CASSTRLAPEEQYF.

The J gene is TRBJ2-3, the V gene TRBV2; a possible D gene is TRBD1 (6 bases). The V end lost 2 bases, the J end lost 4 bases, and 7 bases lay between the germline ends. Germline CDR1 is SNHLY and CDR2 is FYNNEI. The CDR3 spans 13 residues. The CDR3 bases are TGTGCCAGCAGTGAACAGGGGTCAGATACGCAGTATTTT. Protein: CASSEQGSDTQYF.

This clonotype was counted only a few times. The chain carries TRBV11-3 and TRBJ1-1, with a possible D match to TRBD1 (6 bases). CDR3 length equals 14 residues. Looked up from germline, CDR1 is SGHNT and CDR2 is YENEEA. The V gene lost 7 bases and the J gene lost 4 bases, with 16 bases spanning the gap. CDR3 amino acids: CASNGGGSRTEAFF. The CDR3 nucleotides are TGTGCCAGCAACGGAGGGGGGAGTCGCACTGAAGCTTTCTTT.

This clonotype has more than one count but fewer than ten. CDR3 DNA sequence: TGTGCCAGCAGCGCGGGACAGGGGACTGTTACCTACGAGCAGTACTTC. Protein sequence: CASSAGQGTVTYEQYF. V is TRBV9 and J is TRBJ2-7; 10 bases map to TRBD1. Germline V gives CDR1 SGDLS, CDR2 YYNGEE. With 3 bases clipped from V and 2 bases from J, the junction kept 8 bases outside the gene matches. The CDR3 sequence is 16 residues long. The entire variable domain, with the rest obtained from reference TRBV9 and TRBJ2-7, is as follows: DSGVTQTPKHLITATGQRVTLRCSPRSGDLSVYWYQQSLDQGLQFLIQYYNGEERAKGNILERFSAQQFPDLHSELNLSSLELGDSALYFCASSAGQGTVTYEQYFGPGTRLTVT.

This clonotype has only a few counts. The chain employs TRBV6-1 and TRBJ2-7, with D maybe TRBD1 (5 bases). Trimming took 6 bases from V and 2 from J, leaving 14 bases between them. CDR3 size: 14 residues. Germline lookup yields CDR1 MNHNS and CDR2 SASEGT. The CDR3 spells CASSRTLGTYEQYF. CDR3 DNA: TGTGCCAGCAGCCGGACACTTGGAACCTACGAGCAGTACTTC.